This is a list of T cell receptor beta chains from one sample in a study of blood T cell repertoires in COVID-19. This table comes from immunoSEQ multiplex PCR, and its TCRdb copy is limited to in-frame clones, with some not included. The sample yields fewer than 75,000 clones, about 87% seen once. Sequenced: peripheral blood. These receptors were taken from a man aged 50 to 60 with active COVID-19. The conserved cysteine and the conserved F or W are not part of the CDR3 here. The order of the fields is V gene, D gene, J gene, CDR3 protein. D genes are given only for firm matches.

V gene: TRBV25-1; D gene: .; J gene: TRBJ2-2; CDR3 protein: ASTGQLDTGELF
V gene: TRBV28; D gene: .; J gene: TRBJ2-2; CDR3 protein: ASSLAEGTGELF
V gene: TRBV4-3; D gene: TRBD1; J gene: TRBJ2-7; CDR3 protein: ASSQEVFRQQGSSYEQY
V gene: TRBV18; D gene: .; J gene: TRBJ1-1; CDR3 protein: ASSPGLGDTEAF
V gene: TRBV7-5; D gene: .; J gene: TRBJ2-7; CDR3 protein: VRSSPGDEQY
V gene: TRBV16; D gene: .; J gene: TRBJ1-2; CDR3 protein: ASSQSGGLLNGYT
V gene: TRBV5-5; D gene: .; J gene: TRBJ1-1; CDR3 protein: ASSFAGTTEAF
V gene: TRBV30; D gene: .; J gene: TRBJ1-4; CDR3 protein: AWSLGQATNEKLF
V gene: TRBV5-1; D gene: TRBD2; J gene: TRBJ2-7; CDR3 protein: ASSPGGGPNEQY
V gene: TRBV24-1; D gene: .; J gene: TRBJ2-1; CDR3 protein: ATSGAGLRGEQF
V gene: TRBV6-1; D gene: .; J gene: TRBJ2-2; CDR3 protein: ASSEGGKGGKTGELF
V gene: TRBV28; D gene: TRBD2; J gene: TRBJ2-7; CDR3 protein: ASSLTSGIRGSVRFWQY
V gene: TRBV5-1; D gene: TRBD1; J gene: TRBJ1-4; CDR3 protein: ASSRDSTNEKLF
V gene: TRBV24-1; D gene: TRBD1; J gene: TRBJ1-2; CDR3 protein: ATTPRDRNYGYT
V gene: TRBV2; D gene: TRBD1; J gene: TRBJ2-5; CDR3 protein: ASSDQGTGGETQY
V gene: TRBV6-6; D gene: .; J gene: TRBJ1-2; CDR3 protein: ASSLDGWGYT
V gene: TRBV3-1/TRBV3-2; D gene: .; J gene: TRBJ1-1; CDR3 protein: ASSKAGYTEAF
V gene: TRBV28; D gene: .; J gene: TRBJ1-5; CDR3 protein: ASSSPLGGHQPQH
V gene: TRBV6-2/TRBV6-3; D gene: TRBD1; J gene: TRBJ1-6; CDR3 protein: ASSGQGTSPLH
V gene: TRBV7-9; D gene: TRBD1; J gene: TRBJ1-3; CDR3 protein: ASSFGRDRGLTTIY
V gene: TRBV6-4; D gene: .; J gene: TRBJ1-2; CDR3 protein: ASSDAYYSRQDFYGYT
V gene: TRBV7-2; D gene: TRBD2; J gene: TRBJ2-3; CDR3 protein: ASSLGGGAWGTDTQY
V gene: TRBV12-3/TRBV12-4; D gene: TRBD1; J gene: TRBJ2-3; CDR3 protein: ATRDRRADTQY
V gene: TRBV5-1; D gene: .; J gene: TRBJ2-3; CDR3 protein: ASSRTITDLFGGTQY
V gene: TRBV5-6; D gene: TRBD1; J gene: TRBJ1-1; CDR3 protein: ASSLAQGVTEAF
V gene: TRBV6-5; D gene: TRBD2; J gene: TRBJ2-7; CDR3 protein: ASLPRASGSYEQY
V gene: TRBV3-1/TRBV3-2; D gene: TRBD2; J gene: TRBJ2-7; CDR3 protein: ASSRSLAGAQQ
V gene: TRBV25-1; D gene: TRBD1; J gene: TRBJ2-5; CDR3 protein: ASSAKGAGKETQY
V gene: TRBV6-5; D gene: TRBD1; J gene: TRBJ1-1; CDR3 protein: ASKRQGLNTEAF
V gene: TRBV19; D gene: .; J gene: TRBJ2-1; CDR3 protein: ASSRSPLYNEQF
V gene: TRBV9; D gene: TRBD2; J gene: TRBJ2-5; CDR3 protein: ASSVQAGGKETQY
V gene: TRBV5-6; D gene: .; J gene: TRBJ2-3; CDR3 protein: ASSLALIRSSSTDTQY
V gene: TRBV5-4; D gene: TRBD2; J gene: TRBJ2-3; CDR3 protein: ASSFSGGAGDTQY